This entry lists 17 T cell receptor beta chains sequenced from one sample in a study of blood T cell repertoires in COVID-19. Sequencing used immunoSEQ multiplex PCR; TCRdb keeps in-frame clones, though not all of them. The table records a few hundred thousand clones, around 88% of them present only once. Sequencing used PBMCs or T cells enriched from blood (not recorded which). The receptors were sampled from a woman younger than 45 who had been exposed to COVID-19.

The J gene is TRBJ2-7, the V gene TRBV29-1, with D hard to call. V lost 4 bases, J lost 2 bases, and 15 bases lay in between. This CDR3 has 14 residues. The germline gives CDR1 SQVTM, CDR2 ANQGSEA. For the CDR3, the DNA is TGCAGCGTTGCCGATAGCTTACAACCCTACGAGCAGTACTTC. It specifies CSVADSLQPYEQYF.

This clone was picked up a small number of times. The chain recombines TRBV27 with TRBJ2-2; TRBD1 aligns across 10 bases. CDR3 length equals 18 residues. Germline V lookup: CDR1 MNHEY, CDR2 SMNVEV (reference sequence). V shed 8 bases, J shed 3 bases, and the junction held 15 bases outside the gene matches. The CDR3 reads CASGKVSGTGVDTGELFF. The CDR3 coding sequence is TGTGCCAGCGGAAAAGTCTCGGGGACAGGGGTAGACACCGGGGAGCTGTTTTTT.

V is TRBV28 and J is TRBJ1-1; no firm D call. The CDR3 length is 16 residues. CDR1 is MDHEN and CDR2 is SYDVKM in the germline V gene. The V end was cut by 7 bases, the J end by 1 base, with 19 bases between. CDR3 region: CASNWAPREGNTEAFF. DNA of the CDR3: TGTGCCAGCAATTGGGCTCCTCGGGAGGGGAACACTGAAGCTTTCTTT.

The CDR3 DNA reads TGTGCCAGCAGTCCGACAGGGGGCCTCAATAATGAAAAACTGTTTTTT. Its translation is CASSPTGGLNNEKLFF. The chain is built from TRBV28 and TRBJ1-4, with 10 positions matching TRBD1. CDR1 and CDR2 (germline): MDHEN, SYDVKM. V dropped 5 bases and J dropped 4; count of bases not matched to a gene: 7. The CDR3 is 16 residues long.

The chain links TRBV6-5 to TRBJ1-2; no definite D call. Germline CDR1 and CDR2: MNHEY and SVGAGI. Between the trimmed V and J ends, which lost 7 bases and 8 bases, there was a span of 8 bases. The CDR3 is made up of 10 amino acids. The CDR3 sequence is CASTGWGYTF. The DNA for the CDR3 is TGTGCCAGCACGGGTTGGGGCTACACCTTC.

This clone was counted a few times. The CDR3 DNA is TGTGCCACCCAAGGACCAGGGAAAGGCTACACCTTC. Translating gives CATQGPGKGYTF. The chain has TRBV24-1 and TRBJ1-2, with a weak D call TRBD1 (5 bases). The germline V gene has CDR1 KGHDR and CDR2 SFDVKD. The CDR3 has 12 amino acids. The V and J ends lost 9 bases and 8 bases respectively, with 15 bases between them.

This chain joins TRBV27 and TRBJ2-2; 9 bases fit TRBD2. Trimming at V came to 2 bases and at J to 0 bases, leaving 4 bases not matched to a gene. Germline V lookup: CDR1 MNHEY, CDR2 SMNVEV (reference sequence). CDR3 length equals 17 residues. The CDR3 DNA reads as TGTGCCAGCAGTTTACGGAGCGGGGGGACGAACACCGGGGAGCTGTTTTTT. It yields the protein CASSLRSGGTNTGELFF.

CDR3 bases: TGCGCCAGCAGCCCAACGGGGTATAATTCACCCCTCCACTTT. Amino acid sequence: CASSPTGYNSPLHF. The genes are TRBV5-1 and TRBJ1-6; no clear D. Germline CDR1 SGHRS, CDR2 YFSETQ. V lost 4 bases and J lost 4, with 9 bases in between. The CDR3 is made up of 14 amino acids.

V is TRBV5-1 and J is TRBJ2-2; 15 bases are a match to TRBD2. This CDR3 contains 17 residues. Germline CDR1 is SGHRS and CDR2 is YFSETQ. The ends lost 4 bases at V and 5 bases at J; junction bases unmatched: 6. For the CDR3, the DNA is TGCGCCAGCAGCGGACTAGCGGGGGGGCCTCGGACCGGGGAGCTGTTTTTT. This gives the protein CASSGLAGGPRTGELFF.

Turning to this clone: Other DNA sequences from this sample encode an identical CDR3 as well. V is TRBV7-2 and J is TRBJ1-5, with TRBD1 identical over 7 bases. Germline values: CDR1 SGHTA, CDR2 FQGNSA. The junction had 2 bases not matched to a gene; V was cut back by 3 bases and J by 6 bases. The CDR3 contains 13 residues. In nucleotides, the CDR3 is TGTGCCAGCAGCTTGCAGGGGGGTCAGCCCCAGCATTTT. This encodes CASSLQGGQPQHF. The complete variable domain, with remaining parts taken from reference TRBV7-2 and TRBJ1-5, reads GAGVSQSPSNKVTEKGKDVELRCDPISGHTALYWYRQSLGQGLEFLIYFQGNSAPDKSGLPSDRFSAERTGGSVSTLTIQRTQQEDSAVYLCASSLQGGQPQHFGDGTRLSIL.

The chain couples TRBV21-1 to TRBJ1-4; no check of the table's D call, TRBD1, against the DNA was made. TRBV21-1 counts as a pseudogene. The CDR3 runs 18 residues. CDR3 sequence reads: CASSKGSYGAATNEKLFF. DNA for the CDR3: TGTGCCAGCAGCAAAGGGAGTTATGGGGCGGCAACTAATGAAAAACTGTTTTTT.

This clone was recorded once. The V gene is TRBV5-1, the J gene TRBJ2-4; D ambiguous. Germline loops: CDR1 SGHRS, CDR2 YFSETQ. Trimming took 0 bases from V and 1 from J, leaving 17 bases between them. The CDR3 length is 18 residues. The CDR3 is CASSLAGVTADAKNIQYF. CDR3 bases: TGCGCCAGCAGCTTGGCCGGTGTCACAGCCGACGCCAAAAACATTCAGTACTTC.

The V call is TRBV21-1, the J call TRBJ1-2; TRBD1, as called in the table, went unchecked against the DNA. TRBV21-1 is assigned pseudogene status. The CDR3 totals 16 residues. For the CDR3, the DNA is TGTGCCAGCAGCAAAGGGGCAGGGCCAGCTAACTATGGCTACACCTTC. As protein: CASSKGAGPANYGYTF.

This clone was counted a single time. In DNA, the CDR3 is TGTGCCTCCTCGTTGGACTCATCCTACAATGAGCAGTTCTTC. Translated: CASSLDSSYNEQFF. V is TRBV18 and J is TRBJ2-1, with TRBD2 as a possible D gene (5 bases). The CDR3 is made up of 14 amino acids. The V end lost 11 bases, the J end lost 1 base, and 15 bases lay between the germline ends. The V gene's germline CDR1 is KGHSH and CDR2 LQKENI. The full variable domain, in which reference TRBV18 and TRBJ2-1 provide the parts outside the CDR3, is NAGVMQNPRHLVRRRGQEARLRCSPMKGHSHVYWYRQLPEEGLKFMVYLQKENIIDESGMPKERFSAEFPKEGPSILRIQQVVRGDSAAYFCASSLDSSYNEQFFGPGTRLTVL.

There are a few counts of this clone. The chain combines TRBV6-5 with TRBJ1-6, with D tentatively TRBD1 (5 bases). Trimming took 7 bases from V and 6 from J, leaving 13 bases between them. This CDR3 contains 14 residues. Germline CDR1 and CDR2: MNHEY and SVGAGI. The CDR3 sequence is CASTGGEINSPLHF. CDR3 bases: TGTGCCAGCACCGGGGGGGAGATTAATTCACCCCTCCACTTT.

The CDR3 DNA sequence: TGCAGCGTTGATGAGGCGTGGACACTCCATACCGGGACAGGGGGTGGGAATGAGCAGTTCTTC. This translates into CSVDEAWTLHTGTGGGNEQFF. The V gene is TRBV29-1, the J gene TRBJ2-1; 11 bases are a match to TRBD1. J was trimmed by 7 bases and V by 3 bases; bases with no gene match: 26. Germline V lookup: CDR1 SQVTM, CDR2 ANQGSEA. This CDR3 is built from 21 residues.

V is TRBV19 and J is TRBJ2-7, with a weak D call TRBD2 (8 bases). This CDR3 contains 14 residues. The germline V gene has CDR1 LNHDA and CDR2 SQIVND (reference sequence). V gave up 6 bases and J gave up 2 bases, with 14 bases separating them. The CDR3 protein is CASRPGGTAYEQYF. DNA of the CDR3: TGTGCCAGTAGACCGGGAGGGACAGCCTACGAGCAGTACTTC. The full variable domain, in which reference TRBV19 and TRBJ2-7 provide the parts outside the CDR3, is DGGITQSPKYLFRKEGQNVTLSCEQNLNHDAMYWYRQDPGQGLRLIYYSQIVNDFQKGDIAEGYSVSREKKESFPLTVTSAQKNPTAFYLCASRPGGTAYEQYFGPGTRLTVT.